This TCR beta chain was identified during a study of T cells in Graves' hyperthyroidism and ophthalmopathy. TCR beta CDR3 regions were amplified from RNA transcripts. A set of HTBI primers served as the primers for a first-round RT-PCR of the TCR CDR3. TCRdb passed the multiplex PCR reads through MiXCR, listing each CDR3 protein once. This repertoire shows hundreds of thousands of distinct CDR3 sequences, 15% to 20% found once; its top ten account for approximately 48%. Germline V CDR1 and CDR2: DFQATT, SNEGSKA (reference sequence). The V segment lost 4 bases and the J segment 4 bases; nucleotides outside the gene matches: 9. The CDR3 runs to 14 residues.

The chain recombines TRBV20-1 with TRBJ2-7; 8 nucleotides agree with TRBD2. Material: blood. The receptor comes from a man aged 35 to 55 with Graves' ophthalmopathy. The CDR3 coding sequence is TGCAGTGCTACCCGAAGTAGCGGGGAGTACGAGCAGTACTTC. Translated, it gives CSATRSSGEYEQYF.